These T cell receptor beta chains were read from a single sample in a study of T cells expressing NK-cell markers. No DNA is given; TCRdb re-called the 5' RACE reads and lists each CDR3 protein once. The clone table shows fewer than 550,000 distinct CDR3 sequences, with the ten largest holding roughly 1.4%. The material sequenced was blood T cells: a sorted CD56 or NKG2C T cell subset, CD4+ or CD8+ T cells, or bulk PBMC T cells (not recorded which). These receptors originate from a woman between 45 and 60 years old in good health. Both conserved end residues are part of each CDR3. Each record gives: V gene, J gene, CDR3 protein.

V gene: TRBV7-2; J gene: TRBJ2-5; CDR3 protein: CAQGGRAGLKETQYF
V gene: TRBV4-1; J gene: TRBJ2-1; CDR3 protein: CASSLSDRVKVRGEQFF
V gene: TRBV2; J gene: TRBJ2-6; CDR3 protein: CASSGVGGSGANVLTF
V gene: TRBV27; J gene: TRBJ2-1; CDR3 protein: CASMREAGYEQFF
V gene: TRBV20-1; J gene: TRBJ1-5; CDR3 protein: CSASAGLPGNQPQHF
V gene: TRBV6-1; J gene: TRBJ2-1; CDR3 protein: CASSRRESLGGDEQFF
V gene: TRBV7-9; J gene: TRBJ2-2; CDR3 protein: CASPDSTINTGELFF
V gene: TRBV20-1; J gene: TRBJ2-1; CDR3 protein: CSAIKAASSSYNEQFF
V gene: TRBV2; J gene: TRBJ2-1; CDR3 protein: CASRRQGHNEQFF
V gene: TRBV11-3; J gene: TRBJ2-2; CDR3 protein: CASSPGTGAVTGELFF
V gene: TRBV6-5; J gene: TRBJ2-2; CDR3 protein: CASSLGLAGSWAGELFF
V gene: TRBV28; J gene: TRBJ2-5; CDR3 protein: CASSPDGVETQYF
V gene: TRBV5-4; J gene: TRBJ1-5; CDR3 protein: CASSLAGGETQHF
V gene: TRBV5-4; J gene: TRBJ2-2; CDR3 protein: CASSTVGLVNTGELFF
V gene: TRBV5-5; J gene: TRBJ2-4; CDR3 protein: CASSLVGYAKLQYF
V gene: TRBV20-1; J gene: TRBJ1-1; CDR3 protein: CSALEGADTEAFF
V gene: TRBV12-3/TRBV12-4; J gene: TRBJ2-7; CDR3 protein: CASSRDSYEQYF
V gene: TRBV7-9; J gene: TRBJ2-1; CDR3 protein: CASSFEASGHNEQFF
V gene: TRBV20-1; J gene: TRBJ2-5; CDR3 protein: CSARANLGQETQYF
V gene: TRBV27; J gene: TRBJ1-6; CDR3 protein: CASSPTMGQYNSPLHF
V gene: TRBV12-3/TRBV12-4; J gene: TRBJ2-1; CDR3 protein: CASSSGSLIGNEQFF
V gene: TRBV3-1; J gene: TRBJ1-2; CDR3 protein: CASSARGEGGYTF